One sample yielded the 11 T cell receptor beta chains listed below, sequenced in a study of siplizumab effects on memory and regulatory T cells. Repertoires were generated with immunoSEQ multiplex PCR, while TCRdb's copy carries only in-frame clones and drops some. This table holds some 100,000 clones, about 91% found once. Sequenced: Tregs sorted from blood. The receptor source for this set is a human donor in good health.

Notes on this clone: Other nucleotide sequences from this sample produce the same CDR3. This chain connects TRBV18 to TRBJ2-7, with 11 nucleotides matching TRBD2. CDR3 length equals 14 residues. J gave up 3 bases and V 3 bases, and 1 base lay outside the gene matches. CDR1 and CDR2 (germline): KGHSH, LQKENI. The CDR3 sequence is CASSPGLAGYEQYF. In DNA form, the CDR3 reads TGTGCCAGCTCACCTGGACTAGCGGGCTACGAGCAGTACTTC. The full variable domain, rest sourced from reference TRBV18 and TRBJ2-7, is NAGVMQNPRHLVRRRGQEARLRCSPMKGHSHVYWYRQLPEEGLKFMVYLQKENIIDESGMPKERFSAEFPKEGPSILRIQQVVRGDSAAYFCASSPGLAGYEQYFGPGTRLTVT.

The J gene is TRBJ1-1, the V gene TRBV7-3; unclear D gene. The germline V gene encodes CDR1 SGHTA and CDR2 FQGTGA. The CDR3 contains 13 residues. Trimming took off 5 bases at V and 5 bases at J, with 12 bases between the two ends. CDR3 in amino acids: CASSPHRGTEAFF. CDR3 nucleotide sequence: TGTGCCAGCAGCCCCCACCGGGGTACTGAAGCTTTCTTT.

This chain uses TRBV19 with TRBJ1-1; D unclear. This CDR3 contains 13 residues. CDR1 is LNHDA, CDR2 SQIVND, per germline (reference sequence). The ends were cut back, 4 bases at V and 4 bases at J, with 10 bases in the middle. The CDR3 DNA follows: TGTGCCAGTAGTACCCGGGAGAGCACTGAAGCTTTCTTT. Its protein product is CASSTRESTEAFF.

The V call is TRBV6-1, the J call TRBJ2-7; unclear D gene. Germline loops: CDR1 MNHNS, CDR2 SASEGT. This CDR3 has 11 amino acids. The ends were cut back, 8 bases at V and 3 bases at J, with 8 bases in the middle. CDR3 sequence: CASVQFYEQYF. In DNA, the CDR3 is TGTGCCAGCGTGCAGTTCTACGAGCAGTACTTC.

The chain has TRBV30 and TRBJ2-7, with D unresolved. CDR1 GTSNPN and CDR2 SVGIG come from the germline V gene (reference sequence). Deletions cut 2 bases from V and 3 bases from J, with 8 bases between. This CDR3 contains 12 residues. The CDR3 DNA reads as TGTGCCTGGAGTCGGCAAAACTACGAGCAGTACTTC. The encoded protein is CAWSRQNYEQYF.

The CDR3 region is CASSNYRGSTYEQYF. Written as DNA, the CDR3 is TGTGCCAGCAGTAACTACAGGGGTTCAACCTACGAGCAGTACTTC. The chain employs TRBV6-1 and TRBJ2-7; TRBD1 agrees at 7 bases. This CDR3 contains 15 residues. Trimming removed 5 bases from V and 2 bases from J; junction bases left unmatched: 9. CDR1 and CDR2 (germline): MNHNS, SASEGT.

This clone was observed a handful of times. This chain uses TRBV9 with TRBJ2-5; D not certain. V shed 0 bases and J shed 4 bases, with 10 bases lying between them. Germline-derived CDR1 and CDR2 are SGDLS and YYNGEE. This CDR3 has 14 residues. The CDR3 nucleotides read TGTGCCAGCAGCGTAGGGACCTCCGGAGAGACCCAGTACTTC. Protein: CASSVGTSGETQYF.

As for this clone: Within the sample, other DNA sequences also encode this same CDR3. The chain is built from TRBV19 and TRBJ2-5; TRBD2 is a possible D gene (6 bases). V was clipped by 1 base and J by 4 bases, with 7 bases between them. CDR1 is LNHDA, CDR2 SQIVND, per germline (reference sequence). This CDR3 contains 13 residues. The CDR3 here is CASSIGRGETQYF. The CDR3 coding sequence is TGTGCCAGTAGTATAGGGAGGGGAGAGACCCAGTACTTC.

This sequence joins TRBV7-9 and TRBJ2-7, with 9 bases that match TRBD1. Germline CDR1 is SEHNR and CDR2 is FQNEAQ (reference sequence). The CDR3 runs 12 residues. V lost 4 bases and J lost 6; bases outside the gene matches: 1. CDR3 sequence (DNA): TGTGCCAGCAGCTCACAGGGGGCCGAGCAGTACTTC. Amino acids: CASSSQGAEQYF.

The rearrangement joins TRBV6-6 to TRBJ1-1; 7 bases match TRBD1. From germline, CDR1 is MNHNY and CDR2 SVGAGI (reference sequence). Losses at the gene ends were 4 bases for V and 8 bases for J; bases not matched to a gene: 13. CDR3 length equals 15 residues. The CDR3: CASSLSQGIRLEAFF. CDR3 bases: TGTGCCAGCAGTTTATCACAGGGGATTCGTTTAGAAGCTTTCTTT.

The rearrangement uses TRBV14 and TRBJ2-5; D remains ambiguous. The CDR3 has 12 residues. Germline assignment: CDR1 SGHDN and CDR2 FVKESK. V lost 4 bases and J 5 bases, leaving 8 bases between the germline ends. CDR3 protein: CASSPMSETQYF. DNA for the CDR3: TGTGCCAGCAGCCCCATGAGTGAGACCCAGTACTTC.